The 21 T cell receptor beta chains below were found in one sample sequenced in a study of control samples from healthy donors and cancer patients (dated by TCRdb to the early 2020s). Library method: the immunoSEQ multiplex PCR assay. Imported from immuneACCESS, the table was reduced by TCRdb to in-frame sequences with V and J called. These copies leave out some clones; in studies compared against another copy, an unresolved V gene accounts for under half, and the cause of the remainder is not known. Present in this sample are approximately 150,000 clones, under 95% of which were seen just once. Of the sample, around 14% falls within the top ten clones. Sample: blood. These receptors originate from a man in his forties in good health.

This chain links TRBV5-1 with TRBJ1-1; D possibly corresponds to TRBD1 (6 bases). CDR1 is SGHRS, CDR2 YFSETQ, per germline. The CDR3 is made up of 15 amino acids. Between the trimmed V and J ends, which lost 4 bases and 5 bases, there was a span of 18 bases. CDR3 DNA: TGCGCCAGCAGCCTCAAGGGGGGAGTTGGTACTGAAGCTTTCTTT. Encoded protein: CASSLKGGVGTEAFF.

The CDR3 loop is CASSFTRVELGAFF. CDR3 coding DNA: TGTGCCAGCAGCTTTACGAGGGTGGAACTAGGAGCTTTCTTT. The V gene is TRBV7-8, the J gene TRBJ1-1, with D unresolved. CDR1 is SGHVS, CDR2 FQNEAQ, per germline. This CDR3 is built from 14 residues. The ends were cut back, 3 bases at V and 10 bases at J, with 18 bases in the middle. Using reference TRBV7-8 and TRBJ1-1 for the parts outside the CDR3, the full variable domain is GAGVSQSPRYKVAKRGQDVALRCDPISGHVSLFWYQQALGQGPEFLTYFQNEAQLDKSGLPSDRFFAERPEGSVSTLKIQRTQQEDSAVYLCASSFTRVELGAFFGQGTRLTVV.

The J gene is TRBJ1-1, the V gene TRBV5-6, with D uncertain. The V gene's germline CDR1 is SGHDT and CDR2 YYEEEE. The CDR3 runs 15 residues. V lost 4 bases and J 2 bases, leaving 15 bases between the germline ends. CDR3: CASSTVLRGNTEAFF. In DNA, the CDR3 is TGTGCCAGCAGCACAGTATTGCGGGGAAACACTGAAGCTTTCTTT.

The chain uses TRBV28 and TRBJ2-2; D is possibly TRBD1 (5 bases). The V end lost 3 bases, the J end lost 4 bases, and 12 bases lay between the germline ends. Germline V gene sequence: CDR1 MDHEN, CDR2 SYDVKM. The CDR3 length is 15 residues. CDR3 in amino acids: CASSFWPQGTGELFF. The DNA of the CDR3 is TGTGCCAGCAGTTTCTGGCCGCAGGGCACCGGGGAGCTGTTTTTT. Variable domain in full (rest from reference TRBV28 and TRBJ2-2): DVKVTQSSRYLVKRTGEKVFLECVQDMDHENMFWYRQDPGLGLRLIYFSYDVKMKEKGDIPEGYSVSREKKERFSLILESASTNQTSMYLCASSFWPQGTGELFFGEGSRLTVL.

The chain joins TRBV3-1 (or the pseudogene TRBV3-2) to TRBJ1-3; 7 nucleotides align to TRBD1. The trim removed 4 bases at V and 0 bases at J, leaving 3 bases unmatched. This CDR3 region has 15 residues. CDR1 is LGHDT, CDR2 YNNKEL, per germline (reference sequence). The CDR3 nucleotides read TGTGCCAGCAGCCGATGGGACAGCTCTGGAAACACCATATATTTT. It translates to CASSRWDSSGNTIYF.

The rearrangement links TRBV18 to TRBJ2-7, with D possibly matching TRBD1 (6 bases). The CDR3 totals 12 residues. The V and J ends lost 6 bases and 0 bases respectively, with 6 bases between them. The V gene's germline CDR1 is KGHSH and CDR2 LQKENI. The CDR3 region is CASSDSSYEQYF. CDR3 nucleotide sequence: TGTGCCAGCTCGGACAGCTCCTACGAGCAGTACTTC.

The chain employs TRBV6-5 and TRBJ2-5, with D possibly TRBD1 on 5 matching bases. CDR3 length: 14 residues. Trimming cost V 1 base and J 5 bases, with 11 bases left between them. Looked up from germline, CDR1 is MNHEY and CDR2 is SVGAGI. This chain's CDR3 is CASSYLRPGETQYF. In nucleotides, the CDR3 is TGTGCCAGCAGTTACTTACGCCCAGGGGAGACCCAGTACTTC.

This clone was recorded once. The chain has TRBV5-6 and TRBJ1-3, with D possibly being TRBD1 (6 bases). V lost 0 bases and J 4 bases, leaving 14 bases between the germline ends. Germline-derived CDR1 and CDR2 are SGHDT and YYEEEE. This CDR3 contains 16 residues. In nucleotides, the CDR3 is TGTGCCAGCAGCTTGGGGACAGTGGGTCGCGGAAACACCATATATTTT. It yields the protein CASSLGTVGRGNTIYF.

This chain links TRBV7-9 with TRBJ1-3; D is undetermined. The germline V gene has CDR1 SEHNR and CDR2 FQNEAQ (reference sequence). This CDR3 has 14 amino acids. The V gene lost 5 bases and the J gene lost 0 bases, with 8 bases spanning the gap. DNA for the CDR3: TGTGCCAGCAGCCCGGGCCTCTCTGGAAACACCATATATTTT. This translates into CASSPGLSGNTIYF.

This clone was recorded only once. V gene TRBV11-2 combines with J gene TRBJ1-1; D remains ambiguous. The CDR3 has 16 amino acids. Germline V gene sequence: CDR1 SGHAT, CDR2 FQNNGV. V gave up 2 bases and J gave up 4 bases, with 17 bases separating them. The CDR3 coding sequence is TGTGCCAGCAGCTTAAAGCACTCCCCTAGCGGCACTGAAGCTTTCTTT. Protein sequence: CASSLKHSPSGTEAFF.

V and J are TRBV4-2 and TRBJ1-3, with 9 bases identical to TRBD1. V lost 4 bases to trimming and J lost 4 bases; unmatched junction nucleotides: 5. The V gene's germline CDR1 is LGHNA and CDR2 YNFKEQ. This CDR3 has 15 amino acids. CDR3 protein: CASSPQQGAGNTIYF. Here the CDR3 DNA reads TGTGCCAGCAGCCCTCAACAGGGGGCAGGAAACACCATATATTTT.

The chain joins TRBV7-8 to TRBJ1-3; D not certain. V lost 1 base and J 2 bases, leaving 15 bases between the germline ends. Germline V gene sequence: CDR1 SGHVS, CDR2 FQNEAQ. The CDR3 totals 17 residues. The CDR3 bases are TGTGCCAGCAGCTTAGGGGCACCCCTGAGTACTGGAAACACCATATATTTT. Translation: CASSLGAPLSTGNTIYF.

For this clone: Within the sample, other DNA sequences also encode this same CDR3. The chain is built from TRBV10-1 and TRBJ2-3, with D tentatively TRBD1 or TRBD2 (5 bases each). There are 14 residues in the CDR3. V was shortened by 0 bases and J by 4 bases, with 8 bases between the two germline ends. Per the germline V gene, CDR1 is WNHNN and CDR2 is SYGVQD (reference sequence). Here the CDR3 DNA reads TGCGCCAGCAGTGAGTCGGGGGACGCAGATACGCAGTATTTT. Amino acids: CASSESGDADTQYF.

The chain combines TRBV27 with TRBJ1-2; D call uncertain. CDR1 MNHEY and CDR2 SMNVEV come from the germline V gene (reference sequence). There are 14 residues in the CDR3. The V end lost 4 bases, the J end lost 4 bases, and 13 bases lay between the germline ends. CDR3 DNA: TGTGCCAGCAGTTCTGGGGTGAAGGCCTATGGCTACACCTTC. It is translated as CASSSGVKAYGYTF.

V usage is TRBV15 and J usage is TRBJ2-5, with D perhaps TRBD1 or TRBD2 (6 bases each). The ends were cut back, 3 bases at V and 4 bases at J, with 12 bases in the middle. Germline loops: CDR1 LNHNV, CDR2 YYDKDF (reference sequence). This CDR3 has 14 residues. DNA of the CDR3: TGTGCCACCAGCAGGGAAGGGGGGCGAGAGACCCAGTACTTC. Translating gives CATSREGGRETQYF.

The J gene is TRBJ2-7, the V gene TRBV4-1, with D possibly matching TRBD1 (6 bases). With 3 bases removed from V and 1 base from J, the gap between germline ends came to 7 bases. This CDR3 has 13 amino acids. Germline V gene sequence: CDR1 MGHRA, CDR2 YSYEKL. CDR3 in amino acids: CASSHQGSYEQYF. The CDR3 DNA follows: TGCGCCAGCAGCCATCAGGGGTCCTACGAGCAGTACTTC.

The chain is built from TRBV5-4 and TRBJ1-4; D is uncertain. This CDR3 has 14 residues. V was shortened by 0 bases and J by 1 base, with 4 bases between the two germline ends. Germline V gives CDR1 SGHNT, CDR2 YYREEE (reference sequence). The CDR3: CASSLGGTNEKLFF. CDR3 nucleotide sequence: TGTGCCAGCAGCTTGGGCGGAACTAATGAAAAACTGTTTTTT.

There are many counts of this clone. The chain joins TRBV6-1 to TRBJ2-7, with 9 bases fitting TRBD2. V lost 3 bases, J lost 3 bases, and 6 bases stayed unmatched. CDR3 length: 15 amino acids. In germline, CDR1 is MNHNS, CDR2 SASEGT. DNA for the CDR3: TGTGCCAGCAGTGAGAATAGCGGGGGCAGCTACGAGCAGTACTTC. Translation gives CASSENSGGSYEQYF.

V and J are TRBV19 and TRBJ2-5, with 7 bases matching TRBD1. CDR1 and CDR2 from the germline V gene are LNHDA and SQIVND (reference sequence). V lost 5 bases to trimming and J lost 2 bases; unmatched junction nucleotides: 11. The CDR3 is made up of 16 amino acids. CDR3 nucleotide sequence: TGTGCCAGTAGTTCCTCACAGGGGTGGGGGCAAGAGACCCAGTACTTC. This gives the protein CASSSSQGWGQETQYF.

The V gene is TRBV6-4, the J gene TRBJ2-2; 8 bases align to TRBD1. The junction had 20 bases not matched to a gene; V was cut back by 6 bases and J by 5 bases. The CDR3 loop spans 19 amino acids. The germline V gene encodes CDR1 MRHNA and CDR2 SNTAGT. CDR3 DNA: TGTGCCAGCAGCCCCAGGACCCTATCGTGGACAGGGCAGACCGGGGAGCTGTTTTTT. This gives the protein CASSPRTLSWTGQTGELFF.

V and J are TRBV6-5 and TRBJ2-7; either TRBD1 or TRBD2 may supply D (6 bases each). Germline values: CDR1 MNHEY, CDR2 SVGAGI. Trimming cost V 5 bases and J 1 base, with 12 bases left between them. CDR3 length: 14 residues. The CDR3 region is CASSPWGASYEQYF. The DNA for the CDR3 is TGTGCCAGCAGTCCGTGGGGGGCTTCCTACGAGCAGTACTTC.